These 25 T cell receptor beta chains were sequenced from one sample in a study of blood T cell repertoires in COVID-19. Here immunoSEQ multiplex PCR was the method, and the copy in TCRdb shows in-frame clones only, minus some. The data contain 180,000 or so clones, roughly 84% of them singletons. Source material: PBMCs or T cells enriched from blood (not recorded which). These receptors were collected from a woman aged 60-70 years who had recovered from COVID-19.

This sequence joins TRBV27 and TRBJ2-3, with 8 positions matching TRBD2. Germline trimming cut 6 bases from V and 3 bases from J; bases unmatched to any gene: 8. The CDR3 is 15 amino acids. The germline V gene encodes CDR1 MNHEY and CDR2 SMNVEV (reference sequence). The CDR3 bases are TGTGCCAGCAGGAAAAGCGGGAGAGGGACAGATACGCAGTATTTT. This codes for CASRKSGRGTDTQYF.

This chain links TRBV4-1 with TRBJ1-5; possible D gene TRBD1, 5 bases. Germline-derived CDR1 and CDR2 are MGHRA and YSYEKL. The CDR3 contains 15 residues. V lost 5 bases and J lost 2, with 13 bases in between. CDR3 amino acids: CASSAGRFGNQPQHF. The DNA of the CDR3 is TGCGCCAGCAGCGCGGGACGGTTTGGCAATCAGCCCCAGCATTTT.

V and J are TRBV9 and TRBJ2-7; perhaps TRBD1 as D (6 bases). This CDR3 region has 14 residues. The germline V and J ends were trimmed by 1 base and 0 bases, with 8 bases remaining between them. In germline, CDR1 is SGDLS, CDR2 YYNGEE. CDR3 bases: TGTGCCAGCAGCGTACAGGACAGCTCCTACGAGCAGTACTTC. Its protein is CASSVQDSSYEQYF.

The gene calls are TRBV11-2 and TRBJ2-5; 15 bases are a match to TRBD2. Germline V lookup: CDR1 SGHAT, CDR2 FQNNGV. This CDR3 has 15 amino acids. Trimming at V came to 5 bases and at J to 10 bases, leaving 8 bases not matched to a gene. The CDR3 loop reads CASSGGLAGGLRQYF. The CDR3 region has the DNA TGTGCCAGCAGCGGGGGACTAGCGGGGGGCCTGCGCCAGTACTTC.

This chain connects TRBV27 to TRBJ2-5, with D tentatively TRBD2 (5 bases). Germline CDR1 reads MNHEY; CDR2 reads SMNVEV (reference sequence). The germline V and J ends were trimmed by 4 bases and 1 base, with 10 bases remaining between them. The CDR3 spans 14 residues. The CDR3 sequence: CASSSIATQETQYF. The CDR3 DNA follows: TGTGCCAGCAGTTCTATAGCGACCCAAGAGACCCAGTACTTC.

A word on this clone: This sample includes further DNA sequences coding for the same CDR3. This chain connects TRBV6-5 to TRBJ1-1, with D possibly matching TRBD1 (6 bases). Germline V gives CDR1 MNHEY, CDR2 SVGAGI. V was trimmed by 1 base and J by 2 bases, leaving 8 bases between them. This CDR3 is 14 amino acids long. Written as DNA, the CDR3 is TGTGCCAGCAGTTACTTACAGGGAAACACTGAAGCTTTCTTT. It is translated as CASSYLQGNTEAFF.

This clone appeared a few times. V usage is TRBV11-2 and J usage is TRBJ1-1; D is perhaps TRBD1 (5 bases). The V end lost 5 bases, the J end lost 1 base, and 8 bases lay between the germline ends. The CDR3 spans 13 residues. Germline V gives CDR1 SGHAT, CDR2 FQNNGV. The CDR3 nucleotides read TGTGCCAGCAGCGGCGACAGGAACACTGAAGCTTTCTTT. This encodes CASSGDRNTEAFF.

This clone is a singleton in its sample. The chain has TRBV14 and TRBJ2-7; D perhaps matches TRBD2 (5 bases). Germline V lookup: CDR1 SGHDN, CDR2 FVKESK. The CDR3 totals 15 residues. Trimming removed 3 bases from V and 3 bases from J, with 15 bases in between. The CDR3 bases are TGTGCCAGCAGCCAGGGAAGCGGTGTGGGCTACGAGCAGTACTTC. Translation: CASSQGSGVGYEQYF.

The chain uses TRBV11-3 and TRBJ1-1; D unclear. Germline assignment: CDR1 SGHNT and CDR2 YENEEA. With 0 bases removed from V and 3 bases from J, the gap between germline ends came to 5 bases. This CDR3 comprises 13 residues. DNA of the CDR3: TGTGCCAGCAGCTTAGATCTTGACACTGAAGCTTTCTTT. This gives the protein CASSLDLDTEAFF.

The chain carries TRBV28 and TRBJ2-3, with no clear D. CDR3 length: 12 amino acids. Trimming removed 2 bases at V and 3 bases at J, with 3 bases between. The germline CDR1 and CDR2 sequences are MDHEN and SYDVKM. For the CDR3, the DNA is TGTGCCAGCAGTTTAACAACAGATACGCAGTATTTT. Translation gives CASSLTTDTQYF.

Concerning this clone itself: Mismatch with germline at one junction end may stem from a read error. This chain joins TRBV5-1 and TRBJ2-7; 11 nucleotides align to TRBD1. The CDR3 is 15 residues long. The germline V gene encodes CDR1 SGHRS and CDR2 YFSETQ. CDR3: CARSWGQGGIYEQYF. DNA for the CDR3: TGCGCCCGCAGCTGGGGACAGGGGGGGATCTACGAGCAGTACTTC.

This sequence joins TRBV28 and TRBJ2-6, with 8 nucleotides matching TRBD1. Germline V CDR1 and CDR2: MDHEN, SYDVKM. Trimming at V came to 3 bases and at J to 2 bases, leaving 0 bases not matched to a gene. This CDR3 contains 15 residues. CDR3 loop: CASSLTGAGANVLTF. In nucleotides, the CDR3 is TGTGCCAGCAGTTTGACAGGGGCTGGGGCCAACGTCCTGACTTTC.

The chain recombines TRBV19 with TRBJ1-2, with D unclear. The V end was cut by 5 bases, the J end by 2 bases, with 12 bases between. From germline, CDR1 is LNHDA and CDR2 SQIVND (reference sequence). There are 14 residues in the CDR3. The CDR3 sequence: CASSGMTPNYGYTF. CDR3 DNA: TGTGCCAGTAGTGGAATGACACCAAACTATGGCTACACCTTC. The full variable domain, its missing parts supplied by reference TRBV19 and TRBJ1-2, is DGGITQSPKYLFRKEGQNVTLSCEQNLNHDAMYWYRQDPGQGLRLIYYSQIVNDFQKGDIAEGYSVSREKKESFPLTVTSAQKNPTAFYLCASSGMTPNYGYTFGSGTRLTVV.

The rearrangement links TRBV2 to TRBJ1-1, with TRBD1 identical over 7 bases. The CDR3 is 13 amino acids. The germline V gene encodes CDR1 SNHLY and CDR2 FYNNEI. The J segment lost 5 bases and the V segment lost 6 bases, leaving 6 bases of the junction unmatched. CDR3 in DNA: TGTGCCAGCAGAAAGACAGGGACAACTGAAGCTTTCTTT. This translates into CASRKTGTTEAFF.

The rearrangement uses TRBV7-2 and TRBJ2-7; TRBD1 aligns across 7 bases. The V and J ends lost 3 bases and 2 bases, in that order; junction bases with no gene match: 4. In germline, CDR1 is SGHTA, CDR2 FQGNSA. The CDR3 contains 14 residues. The CDR3 coding sequence is TGTGCCAGCAGCTTTGGACAGGCAACCTACGAGCAGTACTTC. It yields the protein CASSFGQATYEQYF.

A few counts support this clone. The DNA for the CDR3 is TGTGCCAGCAGCTTAGATCCTCTATTCAGGAATGAAAAACTGTTTTTT. Encoded protein: CASSLDPLFRNEKLFF. V and J are TRBV7-9 and TRBJ1-4; no definite D call. CDR3 length equals 16 residues. V was cut by 1 base and J by 5 bases, with 14 bases left in between. The V gene's germline CDR1 is SEHNR and CDR2 FQNEAQ (reference sequence).

This clone occurred a few times. The chain uses TRBV18 and TRBJ1-1; D is unclear. The CDR3 runs to 12 residues. Trimming removed 3 bases from V and 5 bases from J, with 7 bases in between. Germline loops: CDR1 KGHSH, CDR2 LQKENI. CDR3 amino acids: CASSPPGTEAFF. The CDR3, as DNA: TGTGCCAGCTCACCCCCGGGGACTGAAGCTTTCTTT. The variable domain in full, with the rest retrieved from reference TRBV18 and TRBJ1-1, is NAGVMQNPRHLVRRRGQEARLRCSPMKGHSHVYWYRQLPEEGLKFMVYLQKENIIDESGMPKERFSAEFPKEGPSILRIQQVVRGDSAAYFCASSPPGTEAFFGQGTRLTVV.

The V gene is TRBV10-3, the J gene TRBJ1-2, with TRBD1 matching 9 bases. The CDR3 is 14 residues long. Germline loops: CDR1 ENHRY, CDR2 SYGVKD. Losses at the gene ends were 6 bases for V and 3 bases for J; bases not matched to a gene: 5. In DNA form, the CDR3 reads TGTGCCATCAGGAAAGGACAGGGGTACTATGGCTACACCTTC. It yields the protein CAIRKGQGYYGYTF.

The chain joins TRBV5-8 to TRBJ1-1; D is possibly TRBD1 (6 bases). CDR1 and CDR2 (germline): SGHTS, YDEGEE. The CDR3 has 14 amino acids. V lost 5 bases, J lost 0 bases, and 11 bases lay in between. CDR3: CASSYRDMNTEAFF. The CDR3 DNA reads TGTGCCAGCAGTTACAGGGACATGAACACTGAAGCTTTCTTT.

This clone occurred a few times. The rearrangement links TRBV24-1 to TRBJ2-3; TRBD2 agrees at 14 bases. The CDR3 covers 16 residues. Germline CDR1 reads KGHDR; CDR2 reads SFDVKD. The V segment lost 4 bases and the J segment 5 bases; nucleotides outside the gene matches: 4. CDR3 sequence (DNA): TGTGCCACCAGTGACGCCGGGACTAGCGGGAGAGATACGCAGTATTTT. It is translated as CATSDAGTSGRDTQYF.

The V gene is TRBV6-6, the J gene TRBJ2-2; perhaps TRBD1 as D (6 bases). CDR1 is MNHNY and CDR2 is SVGAGI in the germline V gene (reference sequence). The CDR3 is 14 residues long. V lost 5 bases, J lost 7 bases, and 14 bases lay in between. CDR3: CASSEGHSVGELFF. The CDR3 DNA follows: TGTGCCAGCAGTGAGGGACACTCGGTCGGGGAGCTGTTTTTT.

The chain recombines TRBV27 with TRBJ1-2; 9 bases agree with TRBD1. The CDR3 is 15 residues long. The ends lost 2 bases at V and 8 bases at J; junction bases unmatched: 9. Germline V gene sequence: CDR1 MNHEY, CDR2 SMNVEV (reference sequence). CDR3 nucleotide sequence: TGTGCCAGCAGTTTAAGAGGTTGGACAGGGGAGGGCTACACCTTC. As protein: CASSLRGWTGEGYTF.

The genes are TRBV28 and TRBJ1-1; 9 nucleotides agree with TRBD1. CDR1 and CDR2 from the germline V gene are MDHEN and SYDVKM. Trimming at V came to 6 bases and at J to 5 bases, leaving 4 bases not matched to a gene. The CDR3 has 13 residues. CDR3: CASRRQGGTEAFF. The CDR3 DNA follows: TGTGCCAGCAGACGACAGGGGGGTACTGAAGCTTTCTTT.

This rearrangement joins TRBV3-1 (or the pseudogene TRBV3-2) to TRBJ1-2, with TRBD1 as a possible D gene (6 bases). The CDR3 has 16 residues. The V end was cut by 6 bases, the J end by 1 base, with 18 bases between. Germline V gene sequence: CDR1 LGHDT, CDR2 YNNKEL (reference sequence). CDR3: CASRPSGTQYNYGYTF. CDR3 bases: TGTGCCAGCAGGCCAAGCGGGACACAATATAACTATGGCTACACCTTC.

The J gene is TRBJ2-1, the V gene TRBV11-3; D is possibly TRBD1 (5 bases). The CDR3 length is 16 residues. CDR1 and CDR2 (germline): SGHNT, YENEEA. Between the trimmed V and J ends, which lost 1 base and 0 bases, there was a span of 10 bases. As DNA, the CDR3 is TGTGCCAGCAGCTTAGGGGGCACGGGCTCCTACAATGAGCAGTTCTTC. Translating it yields CASSLGGTGSYNEQFF.